What follows describes a single T cell receptor (beta chain). This clone's antigen is unknown. Qualities for individual bases were not recorded, and no much larger clone is one base off. The sample was run on an Illumina NovaSeq 6000. TCR cDNA was synthesized by 5'RACE template switching, through which a universal primer site and unique molecular identifiers were introduced. Priming of cDNA synthesis was performed from both the TCR alpha and TCR beta constant segments. Library amplification used two PCR steps, and the second PCR step added sample barcodes and sequencing adapters. Libraries were sequenced on Illumina HiSeq 2500 (2x100 bp) or NovaSeq (2x150 bp). The authors' pipeline ran thus. MIGEC handled demultiplexing of reads and collapsing into UMI consensus sequences, while MiXCR performed V(D)J alignment. Using edgeR on replicate PBMC samples, clonotypes were called vaccine-responding if FDR was below 0.01 and the log2 fold change was above 5 up to day 15. CD4 or CD8 identity was assigned to each bulk clonotype according to whether the clonotype was present at higher abundance in the sequenced CD4 repertoire or the sequenced CD8 repertoire. In TCRdb, the public reads were trimmed at Q25 with fastp and aligned with MiXCR, with productive beta chains retained. Entries are consolidated by CDR3 protein sequence, retaining the most common genes and DNA. These V and J calls derive from TCRdb rather than the authors' analysis. Within this sample are around 300,000 distinct CDR3 sequences, with approximately 4% of them counted one time only. The ten most abundant clones make up around 23% of the sample.

The data originate from a study of T cells after yellow fever vaccination (dated by TCRdb to the late 2010s). About the investigation overall: The SMART-Seq v4 Ultra Low Input RNA kit was used to prepare libraries from fractions with low cell numbers. Bulk TCR alpha and beta repertoires were sequenced longitudinally to track T-cell clones before and after primary and booster YFV17D yellow fever vaccination. Two healthy male donors made up the cohort, one aged 18 to 30 years and the other aged 30 to 40 years. Blood was drawn at multiple timepoints before and after primary and secondary immunization, with bulk PBMC replicates and cell subsets isolated. The investigation overall reported the following: Because the study included only two donors, the extent to which the findings can be generalized is limited. Computational filtering was required because FACS-sorted repertoires could contain abundant contaminating clonotypes from the bulk population. A small share of clonotypes was detected in both CD4 and CD8 compartments, with the overlap likely arising from convergent recombination. Most clones expanded after primary vaccination were re-detected after the booster (almost 97% of CD4 and approximately 88% of CD8), suggesting broad memory maintenance. The secondary T-cell response was weaker than the primary response but faster, peaking on day 5 instead of day 15.

The CDR3 runs 11 amino acids, cysteine and phenylalanine included. Only the CDR3 DNA is retained, 33 bases long and in frame from the first base. The junction carries 8 bases between V and J, which are trimmed by 8 bases and 6 bases respectively. The CDR1 and CDR2 encoded by the germline V gene are SNHLY and FYNNEI. The sample's treatment or condition label is to be understood as: live attenuated yellow fever vaccine strain. At every blood-draw timepoint, two biological replicates of bulk PBMCs were collected. PBMCs were isolated from peripheral blood using a standard Ficoll-Paque protocol. RNA was extracted with TriZol from bulk PBMCs, CD4 and CD8 fractions, and dextramer-positive and dextramer-negative fractions.

The TCR comes from a man aged 18 to 30 who received the YFV17D yellow fever vaccine. The sequencing here drew on PBMCs, taken 5 days after the yellow fever booster vaccination. This receptor chain uses TRBV2 and TRBJ2-1; the D gene is not confidently resolved. The CDR3 sequence is CASVASNEQFF. The DNA sequence reads TGTGCCAGCGTTGCTAGCAATGAGCAGTTCTTC.